This T cell receptor (beta chain) was captured in a study of CD8 T cells in Susac syndrome. The study sequenced TCR beta in blood CD8+ and CD4+ T cells. Matched for age and sex, the controls were healthy donors. The authors negatively isolated CD8+ and CD4+ T cells and FACS-enriched TEMRA cells. The RNA input was about 0.5 to 1 ug, and it was reverse transcribed with random hexamers. It was immunoSEQ multiplex PCR that amplified TCR beta CDR3 across 54 Vbeta and 13 Jbeta. One entry per CDR3 protein, called by TCRdb with MiXCR from the immunoSEQ multiplex PCR reads. This sample has more than 75,000 distinct CDR3 sequences, with around 94% found just once. Germline values: CDR1 MNHNS, CDR2 SASEGT. The ends were cut back, 2 bases at V and 2 bases at J, with 7 bases in the middle. CDR3 size: 15 residues.

Sequences were obtained from CD8+ T cells from PBMCs. The genes are TRBV6-1 and TRBJ2-6; no clear D gene. This TCR derives from a human donor in good health. The CDR3 here is CASSETETGANVLTF. Here the CDR3 DNA reads TGTGCCAGCAGTGAAACAGAGACTGGGGCCAACGTCCTGACTTTC.